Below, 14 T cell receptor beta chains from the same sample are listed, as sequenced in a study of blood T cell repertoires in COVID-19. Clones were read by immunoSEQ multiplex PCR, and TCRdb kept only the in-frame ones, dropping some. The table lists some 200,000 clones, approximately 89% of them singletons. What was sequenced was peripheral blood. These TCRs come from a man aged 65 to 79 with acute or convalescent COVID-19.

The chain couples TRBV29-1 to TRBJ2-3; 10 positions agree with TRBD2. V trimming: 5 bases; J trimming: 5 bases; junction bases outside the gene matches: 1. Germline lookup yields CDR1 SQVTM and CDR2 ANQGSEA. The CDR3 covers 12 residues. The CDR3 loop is CSVWTSGDTQYF. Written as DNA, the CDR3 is TGCAGCGTTTGGACTAGCGGAGATACGCAGTATTTT.

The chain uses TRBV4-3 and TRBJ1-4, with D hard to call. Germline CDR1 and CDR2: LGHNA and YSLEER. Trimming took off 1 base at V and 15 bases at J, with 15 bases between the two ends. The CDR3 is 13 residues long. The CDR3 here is CASSQAAGAPVFF. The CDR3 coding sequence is TGCGCCAGCAGCCAAGCGGCGGGCGCCCCGGTGTTTTTT.

Written as DNA, the CDR3 is TGTGCCAGTAGTACTTCCGGGACAGCCAACTATGGCTACACCTTC. This gives the protein CASSTSGTANYGYTF. This chain connects TRBV19 to TRBJ1-2; TRBD1 agrees at 7 bases. Germline V gene lookup returns CDR1 LNHDA and CDR2 SQIVND (reference sequence). With 4 bases clipped from V and 2 bases from J, the junction kept 7 bases outside the gene matches. This CDR3 has 15 residues.

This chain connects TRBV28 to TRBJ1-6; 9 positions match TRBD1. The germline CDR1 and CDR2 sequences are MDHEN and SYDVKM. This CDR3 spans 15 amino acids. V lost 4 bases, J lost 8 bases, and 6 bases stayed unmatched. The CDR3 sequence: CASSSPGQGYSPLHF. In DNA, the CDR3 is TGTGCCAGCAGTTCTCCGGGACAGGGCTATTCACCCCTCCACTTT.

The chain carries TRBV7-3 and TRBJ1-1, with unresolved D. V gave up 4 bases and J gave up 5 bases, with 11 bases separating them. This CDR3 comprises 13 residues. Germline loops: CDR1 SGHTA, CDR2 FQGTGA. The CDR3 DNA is TGTGCCAGCAGCTGGCACGGGGATACTGAAGCTTTCTTT. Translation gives CASSWHGDTEAFF.

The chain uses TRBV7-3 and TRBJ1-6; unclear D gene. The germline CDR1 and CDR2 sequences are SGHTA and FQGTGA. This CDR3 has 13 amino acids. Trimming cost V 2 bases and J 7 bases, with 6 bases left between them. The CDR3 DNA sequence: TGTGCCAGCAGCTTAGCGGAGAATTCACCCCTCCACTTT. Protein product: CASSLAENSPLHF.

The CDR3 protein is CASRTAGARDEQFF. In nucleotides, the CDR3 is TGTGCCAGCCGAACCGCAGGGGCAAGAGATGAGCAGTTCTTC. The V gene is TRBV3-1 (or the pseudogene TRBV3-2), the J gene TRBJ2-1, with D maybe TRBD1 (6 bases). The CDR3 sequence is 14 residues long. Germline V gene data show CDR1 as LGHDT and CDR2 as YNNKEL (reference sequence). V lost 8 bases, J lost 8 bases, and 19 bases lay in between.

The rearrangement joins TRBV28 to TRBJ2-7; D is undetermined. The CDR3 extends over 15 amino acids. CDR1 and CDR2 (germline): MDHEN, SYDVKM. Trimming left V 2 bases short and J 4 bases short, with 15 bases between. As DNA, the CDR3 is TGTGCCAGCAGTTTAAGGTCCCGAATGGAGTACGAGCAGTACTTC. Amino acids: CASSLRSRMEYEQYF.

The CDR3 loop is CATSDSRGSGNIQYF. The CDR3 nucleotides read TGTGCCACCAGTGATTCACGGGGGTCTGGAAACATTCAGTACTTC. J is TRBJ2-4 and V is TRBV24-1, with D perhaps matching TRBD2 (6 bases). Germline assignment: CDR1 KGHDR and CDR2 SFDVKD. Trimming stripped 2 bases from V and 6 bases from J, with 13 bases between. The CDR3 runs 15 residues.

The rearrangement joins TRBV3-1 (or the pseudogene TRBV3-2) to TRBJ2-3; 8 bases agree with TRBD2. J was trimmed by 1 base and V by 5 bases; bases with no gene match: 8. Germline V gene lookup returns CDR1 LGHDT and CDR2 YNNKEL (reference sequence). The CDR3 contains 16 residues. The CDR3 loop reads CASSSRPGLGTDTQYF. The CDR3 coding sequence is TGTGCCAGCAGCTCCCGCCCGGGACTAGGCACAGATACGCAGTATTTT.

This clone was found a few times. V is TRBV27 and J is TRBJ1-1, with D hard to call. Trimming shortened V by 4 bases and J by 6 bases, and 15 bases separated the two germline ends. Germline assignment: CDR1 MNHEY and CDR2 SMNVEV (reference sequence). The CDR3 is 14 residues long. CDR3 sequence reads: CASSSPSLSAEAFF. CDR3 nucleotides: TGTGCCAGCAGTTCCCCGTCCCTCTCGGCTGAAGCTTTCTTT.

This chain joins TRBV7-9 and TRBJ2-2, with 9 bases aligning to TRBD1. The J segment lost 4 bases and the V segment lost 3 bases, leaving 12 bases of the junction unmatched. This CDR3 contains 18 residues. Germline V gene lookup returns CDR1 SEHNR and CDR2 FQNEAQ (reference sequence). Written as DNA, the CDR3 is TGTGCCAGCAGCTTTCTTCCGGGACAGGGTTCGGGCACCGGGGAGCTGTTTTTT. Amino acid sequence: CASSFLPGQGSGTGELFF.

The CDR3 coding sequence is TGTGCCAGTGCCGGGTGGCCGAATTACTACGAGCAGTACTTC. This gives the protein CASAGWPNYYEQYF. The V gene is TRBV2, the J gene TRBJ2-7; no firm D call. The CDR3 spans 14 residues. V lost 9 bases to trimming and J lost 3 bases, with 18 bases between them. Looked up from germline, CDR1 is SNHLY and CDR2 is FYNNEI.

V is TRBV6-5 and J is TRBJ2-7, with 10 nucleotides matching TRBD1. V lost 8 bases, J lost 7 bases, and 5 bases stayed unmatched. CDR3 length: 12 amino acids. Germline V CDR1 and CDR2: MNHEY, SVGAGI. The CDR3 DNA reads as TGTGCCAGCCGGGACAGGGGATGGGAGCAGTACTTC. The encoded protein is CASRDRGWEQYF.